The rows below give T cell receptor beta chains drawn from one sample of a study of cytomegalovirus exposure and HLA in healthy donors. Assay: immunoSEQ multiplex PCR; the TCRdb copy retains only in-frame clones and omits some. The repertoire holds 100,000 to 150,000 clones, with roughly four fifths as singletons. Sample: PBMCs. These receptors were collected from a boy between 2 and 10 years old in good health and CMV-seronegative. CDR3s include the opening cysteine and the closing phenylalanine or tryptophan. D genes are given only for firm matches. The size entry is marked missing in some rows and otherwise reads once, few, many or a size class.

abundance	d_gene	v_gene	j_gene	CDR3nt	CDR3aa
NA	TRBD1	TRBV7-2	TRBJ2-7	TGTGCCAGCAGTCAACCGGGACAGGGAGACGAGCAGTACTTC	CASSQPGQGDEQYF
NA	NA	TRBV4-3	TRBJ1-1	TGCGCCAGCAGCCACCTCGGGGTAAAGACGACTGAAGCTTTCTTT	CASSHLGVKTTEAFF
NA	NA	TRBV2	TRBJ2-2	TGTGCCAGCGCCCGGGCGGGCACCGGGGAGCTGTTTTTT	CASARAGTGELFF
NA	NA	TRBV29-1	TRBJ1-1	TGCAGCGTTGCTCAGATTACTGAAGCTTTCTTT	CSVAQITEAFF
NA	NA	TRBV5-4	TRBJ2-1	TGTGCCAGCAGCACCCGGGGAGGCTCTTACAATGAGCAGTTCTTC	CASSTRGGSYNEQFF
once	TRBD2	TRBV19	TRBJ2-4	TGTGCCAGTAGTACCCTAGCGGGAGGCAACAAAAACATTCAGTACTTC	CASSTLAGGNKNIQYF
NA	NA	TRBV6-1	TRBJ1-4	TGTGCCAGCAGACTAGGGGGGGATAATGAAAAACTGTTTTTT	CASRLGGDNEKLFF
NA	NA	TRBV27	TRBJ1-2	TGTGCCAGCATCCCACAGGGAAGGGGTAACTATGGCTACACCTTC	CASIPQGRGNYGYTF
few	NA	TRBV29-1	TRBJ2-5	TGCAGCGCCATGCCGACCGATGAAAGAGGCGGACAGAGCTCCTTCCAAGGGACCCAGTACTTC	CSAMPTDERGGQSSFQGTQYF
NA	TRBD2	TRBV4-1	TRBJ2-1	TGCGCCAGCAGGATGCTAGCGGGAGACAATGAGCAGTTCTTC	CASRMLAGDNEQFF
NA	NA	TRBV30	TRBJ2-2	TGTGCCCTATACACCGGGGAGCTGTTTTTT	CALYTGELFF
NA	NA	TRBV13	TRBJ2-1	TGTGCCAGCCGAGGTCAGGGTGAGCAGTTCTTC	CASRGQGEQFF
NA	NA	TRBV6-5	TRBJ2-5	TGTGCCAGCAGTTACTCGGACATGAATCAAGAGACCCAGTACTTC	CASSYSDMNQETQYF
NA	NA	TRBV2	TRBJ1-1	TGTGCCAGCAGTCAACAGGGATATGAAGCTTTCTTT	CASSQQGYEAFF
NA	TRBD1	TRBV5-1	TRBJ1-5	TGCGCCAGCAGCTCGGGACAGAGCAATCAGCCCCAGCATTTT	CASSSGQSNQPQHF
NA	TRBD2	TRBV2	TRBJ2-1	TGCGCCAGCAGTGAAGGAAGCGGGGGGGCCAATGAGCAGTTCTTC	CASSEGSGGANEQFF
once	NA	TRBV5-4	TRBJ1-1	TGTGCCAGCAGCTTCGGACACACGGACCTATTCCTGAGGACTGAAGCTTTCTTT	CASSFGHTDLFLRTEAFF
NA	TRBD1	TRBV30	TRBJ1-2	TGTGCCTGGAGAACAGGGGAAGGCTACACCTTC	CAWRTGEGYTF
NA	NA	TRBV6-6	TRBJ1-2	TGTGCCAGGTCGGTCCGGAGGTTCTATGGCTACACCTTC	CARSVRRFYGYTF
NA	TRBD2	TRBV11-2	TRBJ2-1	TGTGCCAGCAGCTTCATTGGGAAGCGGGACGATGAGCAGTTCTTC	CASSFIGKRDDEQFF
NA	TRBD1	TRBV30	TRBJ1-2	TGTGCCTGGCGTGGGAGGGACAGGGACTATGGCTACACCTTC	CAWRGRDRDYGYTF
NA	NA	TRBV4-3	TRBJ1-4	TGCGCCAGCAGCCAGGCAGCCCAGGCCCGGGGTGATGAAAAACTGTTTTTT	CASSQAAQARGDEKLFF
once	TRBD1	TRBV19	TRBJ1-5	TGTGCCAGTAGTATTCCCGGACAGGGCGGTCAGCCCCAGCATTTT	CASSIPGQGGQPQHF
NA	NA	TRBV7-3	TRBJ2-1	TGTGCCAGCAGCTTTGGTCAGGTTTCCTACAATGAGCAGTTCTTC	CASSFGQVSYNEQFF
NA	NA	TRBV9	TRBJ2-1	TGTGCCAGCAGCGTAGATTCCGGTAGCTCCTACAATGAGCAGTTCTTC	CASSVDSGSSYNEQFF
NA	NA	TRBV15	TRBJ1-4	TGTGCCACCAGCGGTCGCGGGTGGGATGCAACTAATGAAAAACTGTTTTTT	CATSGRGWDATNEKLFF
NA	TRBD1	TRBV6-5	TRBJ2-5	TGTGCCAGCAGTTACTCGAGGGGACAGGGGTCGGGAGAGCAGTACTTC	CASSYSRGQGSGEQYF
NA	TRBD2	TRBV6-5	TRBJ2-4	TGTGCCAGCATGATAACGGGGGGGCCAAACATTCAGTACTTC	CASMITGGPNIQYF
NA	NA	TRBV30	TRBJ2-1	TGTGCCTGGAGCCCGACTAGAGGGAATGAGCAGTTCTTC	CAWSPTRGNEQFF
NA	TRBD1	TRBV11-2	TRBJ2-3	TGTGCCAGCAGCTTAGAAGGGGGCCGTGGTACAGATACGCAGTATTTT	CASSLEGGRGTDTQYF
NA	TRBD1	TRBV27	TRBJ1-2	TGTGCCAGCACCCCTGGACAGGGAAAGGGCTATGGCTACACCTTC	CASTPGQGKGYGYTF
once	NA	TRBV15	TRBJ2-6	TGTGCCACCAGCAATAGGGGCAGGGGAAGCTCTGGGGCCAACGTCCTGACTTTC	CATSNRGRGSSGANVLTF